This entry lists 20 T cell receptor beta chains sequenced from one sample in a study of response to subunit inactivated influenza vaccine. MiXCR, applied by TCRdb to the RT-PCR reads, yields one record per CDR3 protein. This table has 200,000 to 250,000 distinct CDR3 sequences, 12% appearing once. Sequencing was performed on non-naive T cells sorted from PBMCs, taken 14 to 15 days before vaccination. The receptors derive from a man aged 50 to 59 who received an inactivated influenza vaccine.

This chain joins TRBV4-1 and TRBJ2-5, with D unresolved. Germline V CDR1 and CDR2: MGHRA, YSYEKL. Between the trimmed V and J ends, which lost 1 base and 5 bases, there was a span of 8 bases. The CDR3 consists of 13 residues. CDR3 sequence: CASSQGIRETQYF. The CDR3 DNA is TGCGCCAGCAGCCAAGGTATTCGGGAGACCCAGTACTTC.

The V gene is TRBV27, the J gene TRBJ1-1, with no clear D. Germline lookup yields CDR1 MNHEY and CDR2 SMNVEV (reference sequence). The CDR3 covers 17 residues. V lost 5 bases to trimming and J lost 4 bases, with 23 bases between them. Written as DNA, the CDR3 is TGTGCCAGCAGTCCCTCCCCGTTTTCGGGCGGCGTCACTGAAGCTTTCTTT. This gives the protein CASSPSPFSGGVTEAFF.

The chain uses TRBV28 and TRBJ2-7, with D possibly matching TRBD2 (5 bases). The germline V gene has CDR1 MDHEN and CDR2 SYDVKM. Deletions cut 1 base from V and 8 bases from J, with 9 bases between. The CDR3 length is 12 residues. Here the CDR3 DNA reads TGTGCCAGCAGTTTATTGGGAGAACAGCAGTACTTC. Amino acid sequence: CASSLLGEQQYF.

The V call is TRBV6-5, the J call TRBJ2-5; D unclear. The CDR3 spans 12 residues. Germline V gene data show CDR1 as MNHEY and CDR2 as SVGAGI. The V end lost 2 bases, the J end lost 7 bases, and 8 bases lay between the germline ends. The CDR3 nucleotides are TGTGCCAGCAGTTACGACGGCGCGACCCAGTACTTC. Amino acid sequence: CASSYDGATQYF.

This clonotype was recorded a few times. The chain couples TRBV28 to TRBJ1-2, with a possible D match to TRBD1 (5 bases). With 8 bases removed from V and 7 bases from J, the gap between germline ends came to 14 bases. Germline CDR1 is MDHEN and CDR2 is SYDVKM. CDR3 size: 12 residues. The CDR3 reads CASGEGRRGYTF. For the CDR3, the DNA is TGTGCCAGCGGCGAGGGGAGACGTGGCTACACCTTC.

The chain carries TRBV10-3 and TRBJ2-5; 11 nucleotides line up with TRBD2. This CDR3 region has 14 residues. The germline V gene has CDR1 ENHRY and CDR2 SYGVKD. The junction had 5 bases not matched to a gene; V was cut back by 6 bases and J by 5 bases. The CDR3: CAIRTSGDGETQYF. In DNA form, the CDR3 reads TGTGCCATCAGGACTAGCGGGGATGGGGAGACCCAGTACTTC.

The chain uses TRBV6-5 and TRBJ2-5; D gene uncertain. CDR3 size: 11 residues. The V end was cut by 7 bases, the J end by 4 bases, with 7 bases between. CDR1 and CDR2 (germline): MNHEY, SVGAGI. The CDR3 bases are TGTGCCAGCACTGGGTCAGAGACCCAGTACTTC. It translates to CASTGSETQYF.

This clonotype showed up just a few times. The chain combines TRBV20-1 with TRBJ2-7; 14 bases are a match to TRBD2. The CDR3 spans 17 residues. The V gene end was trimmed by 3 bases and the J gene end by 3 bases; junction bases not matched to a gene: 10. Looked up from germline, CDR1 is DFQATT and CDR2 is SNEGSKA (reference sequence). CDR3 loop: CSARPGTSGSVFYEQYF. In DNA form, the CDR3 reads TGCAGTGCTAGGCCAGGGACTAGCGGGAGTGTCTTCTACGAGCAGTACTTC.

The chain combines TRBV7-9 with TRBJ2-2; D not resolved. Germline V gene data show CDR1 as SEHNR and CDR2 as FQNEAQ (reference sequence). This CDR3 is built from 11 residues. The ends were cut back, 10 bases at V and 6 bases at J, with 9 bases in the middle. The CDR3 loop is CAMQESGELFF. In nucleotides, the CDR3 is TGTGCCATGCAGGAATCCGGGGAGCTGTTTTTT.

The chain employs TRBV6-2 or TRBV6-3 and TRBJ2-1, with 9 bases identical to TRBD2. The CDR3 contains 17 residues. Germline CDR1 MNHEY, CDR2 SVGEGT. The J segment lost 4 bases and the V segment lost 6 bases, leaving 13 bases of the junction unmatched. CDR3 protein: CASRARTLAGEYNEQFF. The CDR3 nucleotides are TGTGCCAGCAGGGCTAGGACCTTAGCGGGAGAGTACAATGAGCAGTTCTTC.

The chain employs TRBV6-2 or TRBV6-3 and TRBJ1-1; perhaps TRBD1 as D (5 bases). V was clipped by 5 bases and J by 7 bases, with 14 bases between them. The CDR3 has 13 residues. CDR1 MNHEY and CDR2 SVGEGT come from the germline V gene. CDR3 sequence reads: CASSLTEGIEAFF. The CDR3 bases are TGTGCCAGCAGTCTGACTGAGGGGATTGAAGCTTTCTTT.

This clonotype was seen only a few times. The rearrangement links TRBV12-3 or TRBV12-4 to TRBJ2-1; TRBD1 matches 7 bases. Unmatched junction bases numbered 11, after V lost 7 bases and J lost 8 bases. The CDR3 sequence is 14 residues long. CDR3 residues: CASIKRAGGHEQFF. CDR3 nucleotide sequence: TGTGCCAGCATCAAAAGGGCAGGGGGTCATGAGCAGTTCTTC.

CDR3 loop: CASSPGQGITYEQYF. The CDR3 DNA reads TGTGCCAGCAGCCCGGGACAGGGGATTACCTACGAGCAGTACTTC. The chain uses TRBV25-1 and TRBJ2-7; TRBD1 matches 10 bases. The germline CDR1 and CDR2 sequences are MGHDK and SYGVNS. This CDR3 comprises 15 residues. The V gene end was trimmed by 6 bases and the J gene end by 2 bases; junction bases not matched to a gene: 7.

This clonotype appeared a few times. This chain connects TRBV2 to TRBJ1-3, with D perhaps matching TRBD1 (5 bases). Germline CDR1 is SNHLY and CDR2 is FYNNEI. V lost 7 bases to trimming and J lost 0 bases, with 13 bases between them. This CDR3 is built from 15 residues. CDR3 bases: TGTGCCAGCAACGAGCGAACAGGCTCTGGAAACACCATATATTTT. Translating gives CASNERTGSGNTIYF.

There are a few counts of this clonotype. V is TRBV2 and J is TRBJ2-5, with D perhaps TRBD2 (6 bases). V shed 3 bases and J shed 0 bases, with 11 bases lying between them. The CDR3 covers 15 residues. The germline V gene has CDR1 SNHLY and CDR2 FYNNEI. DNA of the CDR3: TGTGCCAGCAGTGAGACCTGGGGGGACCAAGAGACCCAGTACTTC. As protein: CASSETWGDQETQYF.

Many counts were recorded for this clonotype. The chain links TRBV7-9 to TRBJ2-4; D uncertain. This CDR3 has 15 residues. V was trimmed by 4 bases and J by 0 bases, leaving 10 bases between them. Per germline, CDR1 SEHNR and CDR2 FQNEAQ (reference sequence). The CDR3 reads CASSSPQLAKNIQYF. DNA of the CDR3: TGTGCCAGCAGCTCCCCCCAACTAGCCAAAAACATTCAGTACTTC.

The rearrangement links TRBV12-5 to TRBJ2-1; TRBD2 matches at 10 bases. The CDR3 totals 16 residues. The trim removed 2 bases at V and 7 bases at J, leaving 8 bases unmatched. Germline V gene sequence: CDR1 LGHNT, CDR2 FRNRAP. The CDR3 DNA is TGTGCTAGTGGTTTGTCCAGCGGGAGGGCCTCTAATGAGCAGTTCTTC. This codes for CASGLSSGRASNEQFF.

This clonotype was seen more than once but under ten times. This sequence joins TRBV6-4 and TRBJ2-3; perhaps TRBD2 as D (6 bases). This CDR3 contains 14 residues. Germline-derived CDR1 and CDR2 are MRHNA and SNTAGT. With 5 bases removed from V and 2 bases from J, the gap between germline ends came to 11 bases. Here the CDR3 reads CASSRSGYTDTQYF. The CDR3 coding sequence is TGTGCCAGCAGTCGTAGCGGATACACAGATACGCAGTATTTT.

The CDR3 nucleotides are TGTGCCAGCAGCCAGGACAGGGGGCGCTTGCAAGAGACCCAGTACTTC. It specifies CASSQDRGRLQETQYF. The chain recombines TRBV4-2 with TRBJ2-5; 11 bases are shared with TRBD1. Looked up from germline, CDR1 is LGHNA and CDR2 is YNFKEQ. The J segment lost 2 bases and the V segment lost 3 bases, leaving 5 bases of the junction unmatched. The CDR3 length is 16 residues.

At least ten counts were recorded for this clonotype. The chain uses TRBV6-6 and TRBJ2-7; D call uncertain. Germline CDR1 reads MNHNY; CDR2 reads SVGAGI (reference sequence). Trimming took off 4 bases at V and 5 bases at J, with 12 bases between the two ends. This CDR3 is 13 amino acids long. This CDR3 is CASSSSYGDEQYF. CDR3 coding DNA: TGTGCCAGCAGTTCATCTTACGGCGACGAGCAGTACTTC.